One and the same sample provided the 19 T cell receptor beta chains below, sequenced in a study of control samples from healthy donors and cancer patients. The table came from immunoSEQ multiplex PCR; TCRdb's copy has only in-frame clones and leaves some out. The table records around 200,000 clones, 85% to 95% of them present only once. Material for sequencing was blood. All receptors derive from a man in his fifties in good health.

The chain recombines TRBV6-6 with TRBJ1-6; D gene unclear. Trimming pared 3 bases from V and 8 bases from J, leaving 5 bases between. Per the germline V gene, CDR1 is MNHNY and CDR2 is SVGAGI (reference sequence). The CDR3 sequence is 12 residues long. DNA of the CDR3: TGTGCCAGCAGTTATAGGGATTCACCCCTCCACTTT. Amino acid sequence: CASSYRDSPLHF.

In DNA, the CDR3 is TGTGCCATCTGTTACGCTTTCTTT. Protein product: CAICYAFF. The genes are TRBV27 and TRBJ1-1, with D hard to call. Germline assignment: CDR1 MNHEY and CDR2 SMNVEV (reference sequence). The CDR3 sequence is 8 residues long. Trimming pared 10 bases from V and 11 bases from J, leaving 8 bases between.

V usage is TRBV19 and J usage is TRBJ1-1; D may be TRBD1 (6 bases). CDR1 is LNHDA, CDR2 SQIVND, per germline (reference sequence). The CDR3 covers 13 residues. DNA of the CDR3: TGTGCTGTGACAGGCTTCATGAACACTGAAGCTTTCTTT. Translated: CAVTGFMNTEAFF.

The chain links TRBV4-3 to TRBJ1-5; D call uncertain. The V end was cut by 0 bases, the J end by 5 bases, with 5 bases between. The CDR3 covers 13 residues. CDR1 LGHNA and CDR2 YSLEER come from the germline V gene. DNA for the CDR3: TGCGCCAGCAGCCAAGATATAGATCAGCCCCAGCATTTT. It codes for CASSQDIDQPQHF.

The sample holds one count of this clone. The chain combines TRBV3-1 (or the pseudogene TRBV3-2) with TRBJ1-2; TRBD1 might be the D (5 bases). CDR3 length: 13 amino acids. Germline lookup yields CDR1 LGHDT and CDR2 YNNKEL (reference sequence). V lost 4 bases and J 6 bases, leaving 12 bases between the germline ends. The CDR3 DNA reads TGTGCCAGCAGCCTAACAGGTATGGATGGCTACACCTTC. Translating gives CASSLTGMDGYTF.

The V and J genes are TRBV2 and TRBJ2-3, with D perhaps matching TRBD2 (6 bases). The V gene's germline CDR1 is SNHLY and CDR2 FYNNEI. Trimming took 6 bases from V and 4 from J, leaving 11 bases between them. This CDR3 has 13 amino acids. The CDR3 DNA follows: TGTGCCAGCAGGGGGGGACTGGCAGATACGCAGTATTTT. It is translated as CASRGGLADTQYF.

CDR3 region: CASRAEGTVTEAFF. The CDR3 DNA reads as TGTGCCAGCAGAGCCGAGGGCACGGTGACTGAAGCTTTCTTT. This rearrangement joins TRBV6-4 to TRBJ1-1; D not certain. Trimming pared 6 bases from V and 5 bases from J, leaving 16 bases between. The CDR3 is 14 residues long. The germline V gene encodes CDR1 MRHNA and CDR2 SNTAGT.

In its sample, this clone was seen a few times. The J gene is TRBJ2-7, the V gene TRBV25-1, with D tentatively TRBD1 (5 bases). The CDR3 length is 13 residues. V was trimmed by 8 bases and J by 1 base, leaving 12 bases between them. The germline V gene has CDR1 MGHDK and CDR2 SYGVNS. The CDR3 protein is CASGLRGSYEQYF. CDR3 DNA sequence: TGTGCCAGCGGATTAAGGGGATCCTACGAGCAGTACTTC.

CDR3 loop: CASSQTSGGTDTQYF. The CDR3 bases are TGTGCCAGCAGCCAAACTAGCGGGGGCACAGATACGCAGTATTTT. V and J are TRBV3-1 (or the pseudogene TRBV3-2) and TRBJ2-3; 10 bases match TRBD2. The V gene's germline CDR1 is LGHDT and CDR2 YNNKEL (reference sequence). This CDR3 is 15 amino acids long. The V and J ends lost 2 bases and 1 base, in that order; junction bases with no gene match: 0.

V gene TRBV11-2 combines with J gene TRBJ1-2, with D hard to call. The CDR3 spans 12 residues. The germline V gene encodes CDR1 SGHAT and CDR2 FQNNGV. Trimming cost V 1 base and J 6 bases, with 6 bases left between them. CDR3 amino acids: CASSLVRDGYTF. CDR3 nucleotides: TGTGCCAGCAGCTTAGTCAGAGATGGCTACACCTTC.

Remarks on this clone: Other DNA sequences of this sample code for an identical CDR3. This sequence joins TRBV6-5 and TRBJ1-5; D gene uncertain. Germline-derived CDR1 and CDR2 are MNHEY and SVGAGI. V was clipped by 3 bases and J by 1 base, with 4 bases between them. The CDR3 loop spans 13 amino acids. The CDR3 sequence is CASSYGSNQPQHF. The CDR3 nucleotides are TGTGCCAGCAGTTATGGGAGCAATCAGCCCCAGCATTTT.

The rearrangement uses TRBV2 and TRBJ2-2; 9 positions agree with TRBD2. The germline V gene encodes CDR1 SNHLY and CDR2 FYNNEI. This CDR3 contains 15 residues. After removal of 5 bases from V and 4 bases from J, the junction contained 5 bases not matched to a gene. CDR3 protein: CASSPSGGSTGELFF. CDR3 nucleotides: TGTGCCAGCAGTCCCAGCGGGGGGTCCACCGGGGAGCTGTTTTTT.

The chain employs TRBV2 and TRBJ2-7, with 11 positions matching TRBD1. V gave up 7 bases and J gave up 3 bases; unmatched junction bases: 2. CDR3 size: 13 residues. From germline, CDR1 is SNHLY and CDR2 FYNNEI. Here the CDR3 reads CASTGTGGYEQYF. The CDR3 DNA reads as TGTGCCAGCACAGGGACAGGGGGCTACGAGCAGTACTTC.

The CDR3 nucleotides are TGTGCCAGCAGACCCCAATTTCAGGGGGCTAATGGCTACACCTTC. It is translated as CASRPQFQGANGYTF. The V call is TRBV6-5, the J call TRBJ1-2, with 8 positions matching TRBD1. The length of the CDR3 is 15 residues. After removal of 6 bases from V and 6 bases from J, the junction contained 12 bases not matched to a gene. Germline loops: CDR1 MNHEY, CDR2 SVGAGI.

The chain joins TRBV10-1 to TRBJ1-3; no firm D call. The CDR3 is made up of 11 amino acids. Per germline, CDR1 WNHNN and CDR2 SYGVQD (reference sequence). Between the trimmed V and J ends, which lost 3 bases and 7 bases, there was a span of 4 bases. The CDR3 loop reads CASSDYNTIYF. CDR3 in DNA: TGCGCCAGCAGTGACTATAACACCATATATTTT.

CDR3: CASSAPVGLEYGYTF. The CDR3 DNA sequence: TGTGCCAGCAGCGCTCCGGTGGGGTTGGAGTATGGCTACACCTTC. The genes are TRBV7-9 and TRBJ1-2; D gene unclear. CDR3 length: 15 residues. Germline V lookup: CDR1 SEHNR, CDR2 FQNEAQ (reference sequence). V was clipped by 5 bases and J by 5 bases, with 18 bases between them.

The chain joins TRBV24-1 to TRBJ1-5; weak D call: TRBD1 (5 bases). This CDR3 contains 15 residues. V lost 3 bases to trimming and J lost 6 bases, with 14 bases between them. CDR1 is KGHDR, CDR2 SFDVKD, per germline. CDR3 protein: CATSDPTAGLQPQHF. CDR3 nucleotide sequence: TGTGCCACCAGTGATCCGACAGCGGGCCTTCAGCCCCAGCATTTT.

The rearrangement joins TRBV6-5 to TRBJ1-1, with a weak D call TRBD1 (5 bases). Trimming left V 4 bases short and J 4 bases short, with 10 bases between. The CDR3 length is 13 residues. The V gene's germline CDR1 is MNHEY and CDR2 SVGAGI. CDR3: CASSSQGSTEAFF. The CDR3 DNA reads as TGTGCCAGCAGTTCTCAGGGTTCCACTGAAGCTTTCTTT.

The rearrangement links TRBV7-2 to TRBJ1-6; D gene uncertain. V lost 3 bases and J 4 bases, leaving 13 bases between the germline ends. Germline CDR1 reads SGHTA; CDR2 reads FQGNSA. CDR3 length: 16 amino acids. CDR3 region: CASSFNRNRYNSPLHF. In DNA form, the CDR3 reads TGTGCCAGCAGCTTTAATCGCAACAGATATAATTCACCCCTCCACTTT.